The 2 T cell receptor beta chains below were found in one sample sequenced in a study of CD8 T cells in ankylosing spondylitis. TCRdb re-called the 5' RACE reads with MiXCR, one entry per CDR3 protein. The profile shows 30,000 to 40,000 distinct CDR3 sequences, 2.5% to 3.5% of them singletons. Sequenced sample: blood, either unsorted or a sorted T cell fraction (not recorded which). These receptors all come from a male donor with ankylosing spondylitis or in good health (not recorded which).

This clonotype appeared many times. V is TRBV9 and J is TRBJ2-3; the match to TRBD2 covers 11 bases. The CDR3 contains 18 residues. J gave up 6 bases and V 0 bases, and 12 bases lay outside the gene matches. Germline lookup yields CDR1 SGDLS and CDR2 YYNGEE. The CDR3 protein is CASSVGLSSGRSTDTQYF. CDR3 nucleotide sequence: TGTGCCAGCAGCGTAGGACTCTCTAGCGGGAGGTCGACGGATACGCAGTATTTT.

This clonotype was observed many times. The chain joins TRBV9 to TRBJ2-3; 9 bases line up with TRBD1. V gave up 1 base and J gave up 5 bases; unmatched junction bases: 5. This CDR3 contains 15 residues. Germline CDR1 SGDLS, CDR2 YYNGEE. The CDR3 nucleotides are TGTGCCAGCAGCGTAAGGGACAGGGACGGAGATACGCAGTATTTT. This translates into CASSVRDRDGDTQYF. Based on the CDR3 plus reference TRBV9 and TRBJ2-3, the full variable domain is DSGVTQTPKHLITATGQRVTLRCSPRSGDLSVYWYQQSLDQGLQFLIQYYNGEERAKGNILERFSAQQFPDLHSELNLSSLELGDSALYFCASSVRDRDGDTQYFGPGTRLTVL.